The next 19 T cell receptor beta chains were all read from a single sample in a study. TCRdb recomputed calls from the 5' RACE reads with MiXCR, one row per CDR3 protein. The repertoire holds approximately 53,000 distinct CDR3 sequences, with 25% to 30% as singletons. Sequencing was carried out using tumor-infiltrating memory CD4+ T cells sorted from the breast tumor. The subset here: memory CD4+ T cells, CD4+CD45RO+CD25-. The receptor set was obtained from a female donor with breast cancer.

V is TRBV4-3 and J is TRBJ2-3; 7 positions agree with TRBD2. This CDR3 is 16 amino acids long. Germline V gene sequence: CDR1 LGHNA, CDR2 YSLEER. Germline trimming cut 1 base from V and 0 bases from J; bases unmatched to any gene: 4. The CDR3 spells CASSQVYGGSTDTQYF. The CDR3 region has the DNA TGCGCCAGCAGCCAAGTATACGGGGGGAGCACAGATACGCAGTATTTT.

This clonotype was seen more than once but under ten times. The chain is built from TRBV7-2 and TRBJ1-2; 10 bases are a match to TRBD1. Germline CDR1 is SGHTA and CDR2 is FQGNSA. V gave up 4 bases and J gave up 7 bases; unmatched junction bases: 3. The CDR3 has 13 residues. Here the CDR3 DNA reads TGTGCCAGCAGCTCGACAGGGGGCGGTGGCTACACCTTC. Its translation: CASSSTGGGGYTF.

This clonotype was recorded a few times. Here the CDR3 reads CASSVGTGVGNTEAFF. The DNA for the CDR3 is TGTGCCAGCAGCGTAGGCACAGGGGTCGGAAACACTGAAGCTTTCTTT. V and J are TRBV9 and TRBJ1-1; 7 bases match TRBD1. Germline CDR1 reads SGDLS; CDR2 reads YYNGEE. This CDR3 comprises 16 residues. Trimming removed 0 bases from V and 2 bases from J; junction bases left unmatched: 7.

This clonotype was seen only a few times. J is TRBJ1-6 and V is TRBV7-3; TRBD1 matches at 7 bases. This CDR3 spans 14 amino acids. V lost 5 bases, J lost 5 bases, and 3 bases stayed unmatched. The V gene's germline CDR1 is SGHTA and CDR2 FQGTGA. Written as DNA, the CDR3 is TGTGCCAGCAGCCTAGGGACAGATAATTCACCCCTCCACTTT. Translating it yields CASSLGTDNSPLHF. The whole variable domain, filled in from reference TRBV7-3 and TRBJ1-6, reads GAGVSQTPSNKVTEKGKYVELRCDPISGHTALYWYRQSLGQGPEFLIYFQGTGAADDSGLPNDRFFAVRPEGSVSTLKIQRTERGDSAVYLCASSLGTDNSPLHFGNGTRLTVT.

This clonotype was counted only a few times. The rearrangement joins TRBV7-3 to TRBJ2-3; weak D call: TRBD2 (6 bases). This CDR3 has 13 residues. Germline V gene lookup returns CDR1 SGHTA and CDR2 FQGTGA. Trimming removed 5 bases at V and 8 bases at J, with 14 bases between. CDR3 bases: TGTGCCAGCAGCGTCGCGGGAACTCCTACGCAGTATTTT. It is translated as CASSVAGTPTQYF.

The genes are TRBV2 and TRBJ2-1; either TRBD1 or TRBD2 may fit D (5 bases each). This CDR3 has 16 residues. Trimming removed 7 bases from V and 0 bases from J, with 16 bases in between. The germline V gene encodes CDR1 SNHLY and CDR2 FYNNEI. The CDR3 coding sequence is TGTGCCAGCATGAGGGGCCTAACAAGCTCCTACAATGAGCAGTTCTTC. This codes for CASMRGLTSSYNEQFF.

The chain links TRBV5-1 to TRBJ2-1, with no clear D. Deletions cut 7 bases from V and 10 bases from J, with 24 bases between. This CDR3 is built from 15 residues. CDR1 is SGHRS and CDR2 is YFSETQ in the germline V gene. For the CDR3, the DNA is TGCGCCAGCCTACGAGGCGCCCCTTCGATCGGAGAGCAGTTCTTC. As protein: CASLRGAPSIGEQFF. The entire variable domain, with the rest obtained from reference TRBV5-1 and TRBJ2-1, is as follows: KAGVTQTPRYLIKTRGQQVTLSCSPISGHRSVSWYQQTPGQGLQFLFEYFSETQRNKGNFPGRFSGRQFSNSRSEMNVSTLELGDSALYLCASLRGAPSIGEQFFGPGTRLTVL.

The rearrangement links TRBV5-1 to TRBJ2-3; 7 nucleotides align to TRBD2. With V trimmed by 4 bases and J by 2 bases, 4 bases remained unmatched. The germline V gene has CDR1 SGHRS and CDR2 YFSETQ. CDR3 length equals 14 residues. Written as DNA, the CDR3 is TGCGCCAGCAGCATTGGGACTACCACAGATACGCAGTATTTT. Protein: CASSIGTTTDTQYF.

On this clonotype: One end of the junction does not line up with germline, which may come from a read error. This sequence joins TRBV27 and TRBJ2-7, with unresolved D. Germline-derived CDR1 and CDR2 are MNHEY and SMNVEV (reference sequence). This CDR3 is built from 15 residues. CDR3 DNA: TGTGCCAGCAGTTTAATCCTCAACAGAGAATACGAGCAGGACTTC. It codes for CASSLILNREYEQDF.

J is TRBJ2-1 and V is TRBV7-2; no definite D call. V gave up 0 bases and J gave up 6 bases, with 18 bases separating them. This CDR3 has 17 amino acids. Germline assignment: CDR1 SGHTA and CDR2 FQGNSA. This CDR3 is CASSLAVGPLFPNEQFF. The CDR3 bases are TGTGCCAGCAGCTTAGCTGTAGGCCCACTTTTTCCCAATGAGCAGTTCTTC.

This chain joins TRBV5-1 and TRBJ2-7; D gene uncertain. CDR1 is SGHRS, CDR2 YFSETQ, per germline. This CDR3 region has 15 residues. With 0 bases removed from V and 2 bases from J, the gap between germline ends came to 12 bases. DNA of the CDR3: TGCGCCAGCAGCTTGGAAGCAGCGAGACCCTACGAGCAGTACTTC. This encodes CASSLEAARPYEQYF.

The chain uses TRBV29-1 and TRBJ1-1, with 9 nucleotides matching TRBD1. The CDR3 loop spans 13 amino acids. The V segment lost 2 bases and the J segment 7 bases; nucleotides outside the gene matches: 5. CDR1 and CDR2 from the germline V gene are SQVTM and ANQGSEA. The CDR3 DNA reads TGCAGCGTTGAAATACGGACAGGGGTTGAAGCTTTCTTT. It encodes CSVEIRTGVEAFF.

This clonotype was found a few times. The chain has TRBV4-2 and TRBJ1-4, with 9 bases aligning to TRBD1. The CDR3 covers 16 residues. J gave up 5 bases and V 0 bases, and 4 bases lay outside the gene matches. CDR1 LGHNA and CDR2 YNFKEQ come from the germline V gene. CDR3 coding DNA: TGTGCCAGCAGCCAAGATAGACAGGGGGGGAATGAAAAACTGTTTTTT. Translation gives CASSQDRQGGNEKLFF.

This clonotype was detected ten times or more. The chain joins TRBV29-1 to TRBJ1-6; D gene uncertain. Germline CDR1 is SQVTM and CDR2 is ANQGSEA. The CDR3 covers 13 residues. The V end was cut by 4 bases, the J end by 4 bases, with 8 bases between. The CDR3 nucleotides are TGCAGCGTTGGCACAGATTATAATTCACCCCTCCACTTT. The encoded protein is CSVGTDYNSPLHF.

The chain links TRBV7-2 to TRBJ2-7, with TRBD2 matching over 7 bases. The CDR3 covers 15 residues. V dropped 2 bases and J dropped 0; count of bases not matched to a gene: 4. Germline assignment: CDR1 SGHTA and CDR2 FQGNSA. As DNA, the CDR3 is TGTGCCAGCAGCTTACGGGGGGAGAGCTCCTACGAGCAGTACTTC. It yields the protein CASSLRGESSYEQYF.

The chain is built from TRBV3-1 and TRBJ2-3; 8 positions agree with TRBD2. Germline V gene lookup returns CDR1 LGHDT and CDR2 YNNKEL (reference sequence). The CDR3 is 13 residues long. The J segment lost 3 bases and the V segment lost 4 bases, leaving 0 bases of the junction unmatched. The CDR3 bases are TGTGCCAGCAGCCCTAGCGGGACAGATACGCAGTATTTT. Its translation: CASSPSGTDTQYF.

This clonotype was found a few times. The genes are TRBV7-3 and TRBJ2-1; D unclear. The CDR3 runs 13 residues. V shed 4 bases and J shed 5 bases, with 9 bases lying between them. Per germline, CDR1 SGHTA and CDR2 FQGTGA. The CDR3 sequence is CASSYRQNNEQFF. CDR3 sequence (DNA): TGTGCCAGCAGCTACCGCCAGAACAATGAGCAGTTCTTC.

The V call is TRBV5-1, the J call TRBJ2-1; tentative D call: TRBD1 (5 bases). This CDR3 has 13 residues. CDR1 SGHRS and CDR2 YFSETQ come from the germline V gene. V gave up 2 bases and J gave up 4 bases, with 7 bases separating them. The CDR3 DNA follows: TGCGCCAGCAGCTTTACAGGTTACAATGAGCAGTTCTTC. Translation: CASSFTGYNEQFF.

This chain joins TRBV30 and TRBJ2-2; D gene unclear. In germline, CDR1 is GTSNPN, CDR2 SVGIG (reference sequence). The CDR3 is 15 residues long. The germline V and J ends were trimmed by 2 bases and 7 bases, with 17 bases remaining between them. This chain's CDR3 is CAWSKGPGVGGELFF. The CDR3 coding sequence is TGTGCCTGGAGTAAAGGGCCTGGGGTCGGCGGGGAGCTGTTTTTT. Full variable domain (outside the CDR3, taken from reference TRBV30 and TRBJ2-2): SQTIHQWPATLVQPVGSPLSLECTVEGTSNPNLYWYRQAAGRGLQLLFYSVGIGQISSEVPQNLSASRPQDRQFILSSKKLLLSDSGFYLCAWSKGPGVGGELFFGEGSRLTVL.